The source of this T cell receptor beta chain is a study of cytomegalovirus exposure and HLA in healthy donors. V lost 7 bases and J 1 base, leaving 13 bases between the germline ends. CDR3 size: 14 residues. Germline assignment: CDR1 SNHLY and CDR2 FYNNEI. Profiled with immunoSEQ multiplex PCR; TCRdb holds only in-frame clones, not every one. The profile shows approximately 160,000 clones, about nine tenths of them singletons. The chain is built from TRBV2 and TRBJ1-1, with TRBD1 as a possible D gene (5 bases). Input material: PBMCs. The source of this sequence is a woman aged 25 to 39 in good health and CMV-seronegative. The CDR3 region is CASIEGTGNTEAFF. CDR3 nucleotides: TGTGCCAGCATAGAGGGGACCGGGAACACTGAAGCTTTCTTT.